This T cell receptor (beta chain) was identified during a study of cytomegalovirus exposure and HLA in healthy donors. Libraries were prepared by immunoSEQ multiplex PCR; TCRdb keeps only in-frame clonotypes and omits some of them. The table shows tens of thousands of clones, with around 95% occurring only once. This clone was observed once. CDR1 is SGHDT, CDR2 YYEEEE, per germline. After removal of 2 bases from V and 7 bases from J, the junction contained 8 bases not matched to a gene. CDR3 length equals 14 residues. The sequence derives from a man between 18 and 29 years old in good health and CMV-seropositive. The chain is built from TRBV5-6 and TRBJ2-7; TRBD1 agrees at 8 bases. Sequences were obtained from PBMCs. For the CDR3, the DNA is TGTGCCAGCAGCTTTTGGGACAGGTCGAGAGAGCAGTACTTC. Protein sequence: CASSFWDRSREQYF.